This T cell receptor (beta chain) was captured in a study of blood T cells in healthy people across ages. A second PCR of 7 to 11 cycles used a sample-barcoded 5' primer and a J-beta primer mix. TCRdb redid the calling of the 5' RACE reads with MiXCR, one entry per CDR3 protein. The repertoire consists of hundreds of thousands of distinct CDR3 sequences, with over 40% occurring once and the leading ten covering roughly 14%. The V gene's germline CDR1 is SGHDT and CDR2 YYEEEE. This CDR3 is built from 14 residues. V was shortened by 6 bases and J by 4 bases, with 17 bases between the two germline ends. This clonotype was detected a few times.

The sequence was obtained from a woman older than 75 in good health. J is TRBJ2-7 and V is TRBV5-6; D may be TRBD1 (6 bases). The sample consisted of blood. Here the CDR3 DNA reads TGTGCCAGCACACACGCAGGGGCCCGATACGAGCAGTACTTC. Protein sequence: CASTHAGARYEQYF. Using reference TRBV5-6 and TRBJ2-7 for the parts outside the CDR3, the full variable domain is DAGVTQSPTHLIKTRGQQVTLRCSPKSGHDTVSWYQQALGQGPQFIFQYYEEEERQRGNFPDRFSGHQFPNYSSELNVNALLLGDSALYLCASTHAGARYEQYFGPGTRLTVT.